Presented here are 15 T cell receptor beta chains from one specimen sequenced in a study of radiotherapy plus CTLA-4 blockade in lung cancer. TCRdb's copy holds only in-frame clones and misses some; the assay was immunoSEQ multiplex PCR. This sample has some 37,000 clones, with roughly 72% found just once. Here the sequenced sample was peripheral blood, taken from a patient treated with radiotherapy plus ipilimumab. Receptors originate from a human donor with non-small cell lung cancer who had stable disease on radiotherapy plus ipilimumab.

This chain joins TRBV29-1 and TRBJ2-3; maybe TRBD1 (5 bases). The CDR3 consists of 15 residues. CDR1 is SQVTM and CDR2 is ANQGSEA in the germline V gene. V was trimmed by 4 bases and J by 0 bases, leaving 14 bases between them. The CDR3 spells CSVALFRQSTDTQYF. As DNA, the CDR3 is TGCAGCGTTGCATTATTCCGACAGAGCACAGATACGCAGTATTTT.

V gene TRBV7-2 combines with J gene TRBJ1-1, with 7 bases fitting TRBD1. The CDR3 consists of 15 residues. Germline-derived CDR1 and CDR2 are SGHTA and FQGNSA. V was clipped by 0 bases and J by 4 bases; unmatched bases: 5. Here the CDR3 DNA reads TGTGCCAGCAGCTTAGCGCAGGGGGTAGGCACTGAAGCTTTCTTT. Protein sequence: CASSLAQGVGTEAFF.

The rearrangement links TRBV19 to TRBJ1-3; D remains ambiguous. The CDR3 spans 17 residues. Germline lookup yields CDR1 LNHDA and CDR2 SQIVND (reference sequence). Between the trimmed V and J ends, which lost 1 base and 0 bases, there was a span of 13 bases. The CDR3 is CASSIVGRMSSGNTIYF. CDR3 nucleotides: TGTGCCAGTAGTATAGTCGGCAGGATGAGCTCTGGAAACACCATATATTTT.

This clone was observed a handful of times. The rearrangement joins TRBV11-2 to TRBJ1-6; D is undetermined. The V gene's germline CDR1 is SGHAT and CDR2 FQNNGV. V lost 2 bases and J lost 9, with 14 bases in between. This CDR3 has 15 residues. DNA for the CDR3: TGTGCCAGCAGCTTACCGAGGGCAGAGTCTTCACCCCTCCACTTT. The encoded protein is CASSLPRAESSPLHF.

V is TRBV7-8 and J is TRBJ2-3; 8 positions agree with TRBD2. The junction had 4 bases not matched to a gene; V was cut back by 4 bases and J by 4 bases. Germline loops: CDR1 SGHVS, CDR2 FQNEAQ. The CDR3 runs to 14 residues. Here the CDR3 DNA reads TGTGCCAGCAGCTCAAGCGGGGGCTCAGATACGCAGTATTTT. Translation gives CASSSSGGSDTQYF.

The rearrangement joins TRBV29-1 to TRBJ2-5, with D perhaps TRBD1 (6 bases). Germline CDR1 and CDR2: SQVTM and ANQGSEA. The CDR3 extends over 12 amino acids. Trimming took 3 bases from V and 4 from J, leaving 9 bases between them. CDR3 sequence: CSVDLGGETQYF. CDR3 sequence (DNA): TGCAGCGTTGATCTAGGGGGAGAGACCCAGTACTTC.

Concerning this clone itself: At one end the junction does not follow the germline gene, possibly because of a read error. The chain recombines TRBV6-1 with TRBJ2-3, with D possibly matching TRBD2 (5 bases). Germline assignment: CDR1 MNHNS and CDR2 SASEGT. The CDR3 runs 14 residues. The CDR3 sequence is CASSVISSTNTQYF. As DNA, the CDR3 is TGTGCCAGCAGTGTGATTTCTAGCACAAATACGCAGTATTTT.

This chain joins TRBV11-3 and TRBJ2-3, with TRBD2 as a possible D gene (6 bases). Germline-derived CDR1 and CDR2 are SGHNT and YENEEA. The CDR3 spans 15 residues. V lost 3 bases to trimming and J lost 5 bases, with 15 bases between them. CDR3 in amino acids: CASSLMGGEGDTQYF. CDR3 sequence (DNA): TGTGCCAGCAGCTTGATGGGGGGTGAGGGAGATACGCAGTATTTT.

The V call is TRBV6-5, the J call TRBJ2-3; TRBD2 aligns across 10 bases. Trimming at V came to 6 bases and at J to 1 base, leaving 4 bases not matched to a gene. Germline assignment: CDR1 MNHEY and CDR2 SVGAGI. The CDR3 contains 15 residues. The CDR3: CASRHSGGGTDTQYF. The DNA of the CDR3 is TGTGCCAGCAGACACAGCGGGGGGGGCACAGATACGCAGTATTTT.

The genes are TRBV15 and TRBJ1-2; 12 bases are a match to TRBD1. This CDR3 has 15 amino acids. Germline CDR1 LNHNV, CDR2 YYDKDF (reference sequence). Losses at the gene ends were 1 base for V and 6 bases for J; bases not matched to a gene: 3. DNA of the CDR3: TGTGCCACCAGCAGAGCGGGACAGGGGGCAGATGGCTACACCTTC. Translating it yields CATSRAGQGADGYTF.

The table lists this clone with a few counts. This sequence joins TRBV6-6 and TRBJ1-5; TRBD1 is a possible D gene (5 bases). Looked up from germline, CDR1 is MNHNY and CDR2 is SVGAGI (reference sequence). This CDR3 has 16 amino acids. With 0 bases removed from V and 2 bases from J, the gap between germline ends came to 11 bases. The CDR3 loop is CASSYSGVGGNQPQHF. In DNA form, the CDR3 reads TGTGCCAGCAGTTACTCCGGCGTAGGGGGCAATCAGCCCCAGCATTTT.

The V gene is TRBV5-6, the J gene TRBJ1-6; D is uncertain. Germline lookup yields CDR1 SGHDT and CDR2 YYEEEE. Trimming left V 1 base short and J 3 bases short, with 8 bases between. The CDR3 is 15 amino acids. For the CDR3, the DNA is TGTGCCAGCAGCTTGAGTCGGTTCTATAATTCACCCCTCCACTTT. The encoded protein is CASSLSRFYNSPLHF.

This sequence joins TRBV25-1 and TRBJ1-2; 7 nucleotides align to TRBD1. Germline V gives CDR1 MGHDK, CDR2 SYGVNS. V gave up 3 bases and J gave up 0 bases; unmatched junction bases: 4. This CDR3 contains 15 residues. CDR3 in DNA: TGTGCCAGCAGTGAGGGACAGCTTCCTAACTATGGCTACACCTTC. Translated, it gives CASSEGQLPNYGYTF.

The chain combines TRBV7-9 with TRBJ1-1, with 10 nucleotides matching TRBD1. CDR1 SEHNR and CDR2 FQNEAQ come from the germline V gene (reference sequence). The CDR3 spans 15 residues. Trimming cost V 4 bases and J 1 base; bases outside gene matches: 3. For the CDR3, the DNA is TGTGCCAGCAGCTGGGGGACAGGGGCGAACACTGAAGCTTTCTTT. It specifies CASSWGTGANTEAFF.

The gene calls are TRBV6-5 and TRBJ1-2; D unclear. Germline V gene lookup returns CDR1 MNHEY and CDR2 SVGAGI. There are 14 residues in the CDR3. Trimming shortened V by 3 bases and J by 4 bases, and 12 bases separated the two germline ends. The CDR3 spells CASSYAEAGYGYTF. As DNA, the CDR3 is TGTGCCAGCAGTTATGCAGAAGCGGGCTATGGCTACACCTTC.